This T cell receptor (beta chain) was observed in a study of long-term antiretroviral therapy in people with HIV. Investigators performed immunoSEQ version v3.0 at survey level. The sequencing target was roughly 35,000-50,000 T-cell genomes per sample. Assay: immunoSEQ multiplex PCR; the TCRdb copy retains only in-frame clones and omits some. The data contain roughly 25,000 clones, 85% of them singletons. V was clipped by 2 bases and J by 0 bases, with 5 bases between them. This CDR3 is built from 14 residues. Germline V CDR1 and CDR2: SGHRS, YFSETQ. On this clone itself: As yet, its antigen is unknown.

Findings and caveats of the study: HIV repertoires spanned tighter CDR3 length ranges than controls did. Transplant donor controls retained higher diversity, though diversity increased after ART.

Sequenced material: unsorted PBMCs, taken 2.3 years after starting antiretroviral therapy. The chain is built from TRBV5-1 and TRBJ2-2; D uncertain. The clonotype originates from a man aged 40-50 years with HIV. The DNA for the CDR3 is TGCGCCAGCAGCTTACTCACGAACACCGGGGAGCTGTTTTTT. Its protein product is CASSLLTNTGELFF. The whole variable domain, remainder taken from reference TRBV5-1 and TRBJ2-2, is KAGVTQTPRYLIKTRGQQVTLSCSPISGHRSVSWYQQTPGQGLQFLFEYFSETQRNKGNFPGRFSGRQFSNSRSEMNVSTLELGDSALYLCASSLLTNTGELFFGEGSRLTVL.